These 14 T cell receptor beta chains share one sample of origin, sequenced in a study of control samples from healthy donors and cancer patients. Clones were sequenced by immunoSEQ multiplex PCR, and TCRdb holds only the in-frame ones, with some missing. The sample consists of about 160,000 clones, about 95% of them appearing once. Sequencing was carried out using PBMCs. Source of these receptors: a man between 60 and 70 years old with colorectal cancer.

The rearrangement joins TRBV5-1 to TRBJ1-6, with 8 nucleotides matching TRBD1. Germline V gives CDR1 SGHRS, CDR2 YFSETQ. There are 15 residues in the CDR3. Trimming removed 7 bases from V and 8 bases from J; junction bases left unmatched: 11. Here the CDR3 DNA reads TGCGCCAGCGGCCCCCGGACAGGGAGCTATTCACCCCTCCACTTT. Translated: CASGPRTGSYSPLHF.

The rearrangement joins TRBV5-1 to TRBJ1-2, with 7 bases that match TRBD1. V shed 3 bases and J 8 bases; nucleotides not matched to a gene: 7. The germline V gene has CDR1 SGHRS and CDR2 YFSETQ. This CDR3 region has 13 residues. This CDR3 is CASSSNQGEGYTF. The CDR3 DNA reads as TGCGCCAGCAGCTCAAACCAGGGGGAGGGCTACACCTTC.

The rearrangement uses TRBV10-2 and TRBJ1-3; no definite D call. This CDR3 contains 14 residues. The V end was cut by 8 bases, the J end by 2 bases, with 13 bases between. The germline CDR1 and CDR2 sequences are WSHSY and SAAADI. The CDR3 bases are TGCGCCAGCCTCATGACCGGTACTGGAAACACCATATATTTT. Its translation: CASLMTGTGNTIYF.

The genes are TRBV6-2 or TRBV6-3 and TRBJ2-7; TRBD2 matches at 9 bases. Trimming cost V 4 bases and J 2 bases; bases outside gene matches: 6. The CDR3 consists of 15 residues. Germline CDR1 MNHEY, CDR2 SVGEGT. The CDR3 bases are TGTGCCAGCAGTTTTCCGAGCGGGGGGCCCTACGAGCAGTACTTC. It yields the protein CASSFPSGGPYEQYF.

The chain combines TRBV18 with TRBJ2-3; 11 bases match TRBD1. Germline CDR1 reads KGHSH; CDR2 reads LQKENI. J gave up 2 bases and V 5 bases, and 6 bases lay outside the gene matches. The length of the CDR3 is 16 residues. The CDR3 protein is CASSYGTGGITDTQYF. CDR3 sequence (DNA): TGTGCCAGCTCATACGGGACAGGGGGTATCACAGATACGCAGTATTTT.

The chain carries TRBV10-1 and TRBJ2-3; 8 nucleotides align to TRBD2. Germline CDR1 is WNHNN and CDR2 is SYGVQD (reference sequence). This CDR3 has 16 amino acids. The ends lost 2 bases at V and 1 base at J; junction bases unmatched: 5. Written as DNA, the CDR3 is TGCGCCAGCAGTGAGAGTAGCGGGGAGGGCACAGATACGCAGTATTTT. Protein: CASSESSGEGTDTQYF.

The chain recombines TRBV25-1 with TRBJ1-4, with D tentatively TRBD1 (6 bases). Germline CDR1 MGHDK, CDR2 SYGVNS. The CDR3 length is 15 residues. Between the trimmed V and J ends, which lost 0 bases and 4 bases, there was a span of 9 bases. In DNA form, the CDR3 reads TGTGCCAGCAGTGAATATGGACAGCTTAATGAAAAACTGTTTTTT. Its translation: CASSEYGQLNEKLFF.

CDR3 residues: CASSLTGEYGYTF. CDR3 in DNA: TGTGCCAGCAGCTTGACAGGGGAATATGGCTACACCTTC. This chain connects TRBV5-4 to TRBJ1-2; 7 bases align to TRBD1. V lost 1 base, J lost 5 bases, and 2 bases stayed unmatched. The CDR3 is 13 amino acids. Per germline, CDR1 SGHNT and CDR2 YYREEE (reference sequence). The entire variable domain, with the rest obtained from reference TRBV5-4 and TRBJ1-2, is as follows: ETGVTQSPTHLIKTRGQQVTLRCSSQSGHNTVSWYQQALGQGPQFIFQYYREEENGRGNFPPRFSGLQFPNYSSELNVNALELDDSALYLCASSLTGEYGYTFGSGTRLTVV.

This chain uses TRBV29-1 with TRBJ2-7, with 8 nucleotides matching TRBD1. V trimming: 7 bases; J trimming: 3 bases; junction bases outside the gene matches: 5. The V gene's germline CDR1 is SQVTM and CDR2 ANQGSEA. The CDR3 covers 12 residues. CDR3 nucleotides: TGCAGCGGCCGGACAGGGAGCTACGAGCAGTACTTC. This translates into CSGRTGSYEQYF.

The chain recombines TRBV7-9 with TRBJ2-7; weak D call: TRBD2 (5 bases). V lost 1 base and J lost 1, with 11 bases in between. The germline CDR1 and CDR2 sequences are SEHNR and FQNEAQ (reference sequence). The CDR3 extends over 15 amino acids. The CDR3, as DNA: TGTGCCAGCAGCTTAGGAGGCGGAGGTTCCTACGAGCAGTACTTC. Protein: CASSLGGGGSYEQYF.

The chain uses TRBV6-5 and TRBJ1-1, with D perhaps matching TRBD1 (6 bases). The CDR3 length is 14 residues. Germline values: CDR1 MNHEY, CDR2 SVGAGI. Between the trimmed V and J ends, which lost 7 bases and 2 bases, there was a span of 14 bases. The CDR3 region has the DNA TGTGCCAGCAAATGGGGGGGGCAAAACACTGAAGCTTTCTTT. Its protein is CASKWGGQNTEAFF.

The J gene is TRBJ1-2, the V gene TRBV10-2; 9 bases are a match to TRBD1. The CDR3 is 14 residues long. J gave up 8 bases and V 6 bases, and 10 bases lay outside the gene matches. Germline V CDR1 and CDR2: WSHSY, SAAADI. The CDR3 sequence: CASRPTGTGYGYTF. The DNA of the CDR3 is TGCGCCAGCAGACCAACCGGGACAGGGTACGGCTACACCTTC.

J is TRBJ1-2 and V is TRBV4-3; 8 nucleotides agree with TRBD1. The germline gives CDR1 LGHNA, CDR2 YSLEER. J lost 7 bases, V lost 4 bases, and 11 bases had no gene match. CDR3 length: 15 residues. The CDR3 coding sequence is TGCGCCAGCAGCCCCGACAGGGGAATTTTAAGTGGCTACACCTTC. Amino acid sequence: CASSPDRGILSGYTF.

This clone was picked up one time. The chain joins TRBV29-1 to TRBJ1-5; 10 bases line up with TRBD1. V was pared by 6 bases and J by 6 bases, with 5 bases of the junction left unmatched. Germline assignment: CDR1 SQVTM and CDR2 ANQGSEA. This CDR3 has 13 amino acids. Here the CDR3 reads CSVSRDRGQPQHF. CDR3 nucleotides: TGCAGCGTCTCTAGGGACAGGGGTCAGCCCCAGCATTTT.